The 30 T cell receptor beta chains reported below all come from one sample, sequenced in a study of beta chain features in type 1 diabetes. The antigens these receptors bind are not known. The study reverse transcribed the entire isolated RNA, so it sequenced expressed TCRB transcripts. Measured with immunoSEQ multiplex PCR; TCRdb has only the in-frame clones, and not every one. Here the sample spans about 170,000 clones, approximately 8.1% being singletons. Study-wide results and limits: People with Type 1 diabetes carried modestly yet significantly shorter TCRB CDR3s in all four CD4+ subsets.

The sample was central memory CD4+ T cells from blood. All receptors come from a young man with type 1 diabetes.

This clone has a handful of counts. V gene TRBV7-9 combines with J gene TRBJ1-2, with no clear D. The CDR3 length is 12 residues. V lost 6 bases, J lost 2 bases, and 7 bases lay in between. The germline V gene encodes CDR1 SEHNR and CDR2 FQNEAQ (reference sequence). The CDR3 coding sequence is TGTGCCAGCAGTTGGGCCAACTATGGCTACACCTTC. Translation: CASSWANYGYTF.

This clone came up a few times. For the CDR3, the DNA is TGTGCCAGCAGCTCGCAGGGGTCGCGCACAGATACGCAGTATTTT. This gives the protein CASSSQGSRTDTQYF. The rearrangement uses TRBV11-2 and TRBJ2-3; maybe TRBD1 (6 bases). The germline V and J ends were trimmed by 4 bases and 1 base, with 12 bases remaining between them. Looked up from germline, CDR1 is SGHAT and CDR2 is FQNNGV. The CDR3 has 15 residues. The variable domain in full, with the rest retrieved from reference TRBV11-2 and TRBJ2-3, is EAGVAQSPRYKIIEKRQSVAFWCNPISGHATLYWYQQILGQGPKLLIQFQNNGVVDDSQLPKDRFSAERLKGVDSTLKIQPAKLEDSAVYLCASSSQGSRTDTQYFGPGTRLTVL.

This chain links TRBV28 with TRBJ1-2; TRBD1 agrees at 8 bases. The CDR3 sequence is 14 residues long. Looked up from germline, CDR1 is MDHEN and CDR2 is SYDVKM. The J segment lost 4 bases and the V segment lost 6 bases, leaving 7 bases of the junction unmatched. CDR3 in DNA: TGTGCCAGCAGGGAGACAGGGGACGGCTATGGCTACACCTTC. It specifies CASRETGDGYGYTF.

The sample holds a few counts of this clone. The chain has TRBV7-2 and TRBJ2-1; D might be TRBD2 (6 bases). The CDR3 extends over 14 amino acids. Trimming took 5 bases from V and 6 from J, leaving 14 bases between them. CDR1 and CDR2 (germline): SGHTA, FQGNSA. The CDR3 DNA follows: TGTGCCAGCAGCCCGGGACTGGCCGGCAATGAGCAGTTCTTC. It is translated as CASSPGLAGNEQFF.

This chain uses TRBV19 with TRBJ2-7, with 8 bases identical to TRBD1. The CDR3 contains 14 residues. The J segment lost 6 bases and the V segment lost 3 bases, leaving 7 bases of the junction unmatched. The germline gives CDR1 LNHDA, CDR2 SQIVND (reference sequence). CDR3 sequence reads: CASSIHLDRGEQYF. In nucleotides, the CDR3 is TGTGCCAGTAGTATCCACCTCGACAGGGGCGAGCAGTACTTC.

The gene calls are TRBV10-2 and TRBJ2-7, with unresolved D. Germline assignment: CDR1 WSHSY and CDR2 SAAADI. The V gene lost 3 bases and the J gene lost 0 bases, with 15 bases spanning the gap. The CDR3 loop spans 16 amino acids. CDR3 DNA sequence: TGCGCCAGCAGTGATTGGAGAACTAAGAGCTCCTACGAGCAGTACTTC. Its protein product is CASSDWRTKSSYEQYF.

The chain links TRBV27 to TRBJ2-1, with D maybe TRBD2 (5 bases). The germline V gene encodes CDR1 MNHEY and CDR2 SMNVEV (reference sequence). CDR3 length: 12 residues. Trimming stripped 4 bases from V and 10 bases from J, with 11 bases between. CDR3 in amino acids: CASSSLGREQFF. In nucleotides, the CDR3 is TGTGCCAGCAGTTCCCTGGGGAGAGAGCAGTTCTTC.

This clone was found a few times. The chain recombines TRBV6-1 with TRBJ2-1; D is possibly TRBD1 (6 bases). CDR3 length equals 14 residues. The germline gives CDR1 MNHNS, CDR2 SASEGT. The ends were cut back, 5 bases at V and 5 bases at J, with 13 bases in the middle. As DNA, the CDR3 is TGTGCCAGCAGTCTGACAGGCCGGGACAATGAGCAGTTCTTC. Protein sequence: CASSLTGRDNEQFF.

This clone was seen more than once but under ten times. This chain links TRBV25-1 with TRBJ2-3; 10 nucleotides match TRBD2. The germline gives CDR1 MGHDK, CDR2 SYGVNS. CDR3 length: 15 residues. With 3 bases clipped from V and 5 bases from J, the junction kept 5 bases outside the gene matches. The CDR3 sequence is CASSDPSGGGDTQYF. The CDR3 DNA reads as TGTGCCAGCAGTGACCCTAGCGGGGGAGGAGATACGCAGTATTTT. The variable domain in full, completed from reference TRBV25-1 and TRBJ2-3, reads EADIYQTPRYLVIGTGKKITLECSQTMGHDKMYWYQQDPGMELHLIHYSYGVNSTEKGDLSSESTVSRIRTEHFPLTLESARPSHTSQYLCASSDPSGGGDTQYFGPGTRLTVL.

This chain connects TRBV5-1 to TRBJ1-2, with D tentatively TRBD1 (5 bases). Per germline, CDR1 SGHRS and CDR2 YFSETQ. The length of the CDR3 is 13 residues. Trimming removed 0 bases at V and 5 bases at J, with 8 bases between. CDR3 residues: CASSLDGAYGYTF. The CDR3 bases are TGCGCCAGCAGCTTGGATGGGGCATATGGCTACACCTTC. The complete variable domain, with remaining parts taken from reference TRBV5-1 and TRBJ1-2, reads KAGVTQTPRYLIKTRGQQVTLSCSPISGHRSVSWYQQTPGQGLQFLFEYFSETQRNKGNFPGRFSGRQFSNSRSEMNVSTLELGDSALYLCASSLDGAYGYTFGSGTRLTVV.

The chain carries TRBV30 and TRBJ2-1, with 10 bases matching TRBD1. The CDR3 loop spans 13 amino acids. Germline CDR1 and CDR2: GTSNPN and SVGIG (reference sequence). V trimming: 8 bases; J trimming: 0 bases; junction bases outside the gene matches: 1. This chain's CDR3 is CARTGGSYNEQFF. The CDR3 DNA sequence: TGTGCCCGGACAGGGGGCTCCTACAATGAGCAGTTCTTC.

The table lists this clone with a few counts. The chain links TRBV5-1 to TRBJ2-5; 8 bases agree with TRBD2. Trimming removed 4 bases from V and 5 bases from J; junction bases left unmatched: 13. This CDR3 spans 16 amino acids. Germline V gives CDR1 SGHRS, CDR2 YFSETQ. CDR3 bases: TGCGCCAGCAGCCGTTCAGACGGGAGGGCCGGGGAGACCCAGTACTTC. This translates into CASSRSDGRAGETQYF.

The chain joins TRBV5-4 to TRBJ1-1; D remains unclear. This CDR3 spans 15 amino acids. Trimming took 4 bases from V and 1 from J, leaving 14 bases between them. CDR1 and CDR2 (germline): SGHNT, YYREEE (reference sequence). This chain's CDR3 is CASSPGPQPNTEAFF. The DNA for the CDR3 is TGTGCCAGCAGCCCAGGCCCGCAACCGAACACTGAAGCTTTCTTT.

This clone was seen a handful of times. An end of the junction differs from the germline gene, which may be a read error. The rearrangement links TRBV28 to TRBJ2-4, with D perhaps TRBD2 (5 bases). The CDR3 loop spans 14 amino acids. Germline V gives CDR1 MDHEN, CDR2 SYDVKM. The CDR3 is CASSLRGAQNIQYF. DNA of the CDR3: TGTGCCAGCAGTTTACGGGGAGCCCAAAACATTCAGTACTTC.

A few counts support this clone. This sequence joins TRBV5-1 and TRBJ2-7; 7 positions match TRBD2. Germline V gene lookup returns CDR1 SGHRS and CDR2 YFSETQ. V shed 3 bases, J shed 3 bases, and the junction held 6 bases outside the gene matches. The CDR3 sequence is 14 residues long. Written as DNA, the CDR3 is TGCGCCAGCAGCTCGGATAGCGGGTTCTACGAGCAGTACTTC. Protein sequence: CASSSDSGFYEQYF.

This clone occurred a few times. The chain combines TRBV10-3 with TRBJ2-3; 13 bases are a match to TRBD2. J gave up 4 bases and V 4 bases, and 8 bases lay outside the gene matches. The CDR3 runs 17 residues. Germline V gene lookup returns CDR1 ENHRY and CDR2 SYGVKD. CDR3 DNA sequence: TGTGCCATCAGTGTAACTAGCGGGGGGGCAGTTTCAGATACGCAGTATTTT. Translation gives CAISVTSGGAVSDTQYF.

This clone turned up a few times. The chain has TRBV11-2 and TRBJ1-1; 8 nucleotides align to TRBD1. This CDR3 contains 14 residues. V lost 1 base and J lost 6; bases outside the gene matches: 4. In germline, CDR1 is SGHAT, CDR2 FQNNGV. In DNA, the CDR3 is TGTGCCAGCAGCTTAGCTCAGGGGGCATCTGAAGCTTTCTTT. This translates into CASSLAQGASEAFF.

A few counts support this clone. J is TRBJ1-2 and V is TRBV7-2; possible D gene TRBD1, 6 bases. CDR1 is SGHTA, CDR2 FQGNSA, per germline. Trimming took off 5 bases at V and 4 bases at J, with 17 bases between the two ends. CDR3 length: 15 amino acids. CDR3 nucleotide sequence: TGTGCCAGCAGCCAGGCGGGGGGGCGTAGCTATGGCTACACCTTC. It translates to CASSQAGGRSYGYTF.

This clone was picked up a small number of times. This chain connects TRBV7-6 to TRBJ1-1; D is ambiguous. From germline, CDR1 is SGHVS and CDR2 FNYEAQ. The CDR3 covers 15 residues. Trimming stripped 2 bases from V and 1 base from J, with 11 bases between. In DNA, the CDR3 is TGTGCCAGCAGCTTACGTCCGGGAAAGAACACTGAAGCTTTCTTT. This gives the protein CASSLRPGKNTEAFF.

In its sample, this clone was seen a few times. The chain links TRBV28 to TRBJ1-4, with a possible D match to TRBD1 (5 bases). Germline lookup yields CDR1 MDHEN and CDR2 SYDVKM. The CDR3 totals 14 residues. V lost 7 bases, J lost 7 bases, and 16 bases lay in between. CDR3 nucleotide sequence: TGTGCCAGCACTTCAGGGAGGGGTGGTGAAAAACTGTTTTTT. It encodes CASTSGRGGEKLFF.

This chain connects TRBV28 to TRBJ1-5; D gene uncertain. The length of the CDR3 is 13 residues. With 7 bases removed from V and 7 bases from J, the gap between germline ends came to 14 bases. Germline-derived CDR1 and CDR2 are MDHEN and SYDVKM. As DNA, the CDR3 is TGTGCCAGCACCACGCCGGGTGGCCAGCCCCAGCATTTT. Amino acid sequence: CASTTPGGQPQHF.

This sequence joins TRBV2 and TRBJ1-2, with D possibly matching TRBD1 (6 bases). V shed 6 bases and J shed 4 bases, with 15 bases lying between them. This CDR3 is built from 14 residues. Germline loops: CDR1 SNHLY, CDR2 FYNNEI. The CDR3 region is CASSSSTGLYGYTF. The CDR3 nucleotides read TGTGCCAGCAGCTCATCGACAGGACTCTATGGCTACACCTTC.

The sample holds a few counts of this clone. This chain links TRBV27 with TRBJ2-5, with D unresolved. V shed 6 bases and J shed 5 bases, with 10 bases lying between them. Germline lookup yields CDR1 MNHEY and CDR2 SMNVEV (reference sequence). The CDR3 runs 12 residues. Here the CDR3 DNA reads TGTGCCAGCAGATCCATCGAGGAGACCCAGTACTTC. This encodes CASRSIEETQYF.

The CDR3 sequence is CASSPSNAFYEQYF. The CDR3 nucleotides are TGTGCCAGCAGCCCCTCTAACGCCTTCTACGAGCAGTACTTC. The chain uses TRBV7-9 and TRBJ2-7; D ambiguous. V lost 5 bases and J lost 3, with 14 bases in between. CDR1 is SEHNR and CDR2 is FQNEAQ in the germline V gene (reference sequence). This CDR3 region has 14 residues.

Ten or more counts support this clone. The CDR3: CSGLGTGAEQYF. In nucleotides, the CDR3 is TGCAGCGGATTAGGGACAGGGGCCGAGCAGTACTTC. The chain employs TRBV29-1 and TRBJ2-7; 10 nucleotides agree with TRBD1. This CDR3 has 12 amino acids. From germline, CDR1 is SQVTM and CDR2 ANQGSEA. After removal of 7 bases from V and 6 bases from J, the junction contained 6 bases not matched to a gene.

V and J are TRBV10-2 and TRBJ2-5; no clear D. V was trimmed by 5 bases and J by 2 bases, leaving 12 bases between them. Germline lookup yields CDR1 WSHSY and CDR2 SAAADI. This CDR3 is 14 amino acids long. The CDR3: CASSSRNGQETQYF. DNA of the CDR3: TGCGCCAGCAGTAGCCGAAACGGGCAAGAGACCCAGTACTTC.

This clone has a handful of counts. The V and J genes are TRBV2 and TRBJ1-2, with D unresolved. Trimming pared 3 bases from V and 0 bases from J, leaving 8 bases between. The CDR3 has 14 amino acids. The germline CDR1 and CDR2 sequences are SNHLY and FYNNEI. The DNA of the CDR3 is TGTGCCAGCAGTGACCAGACAACTAACTATGGCTACACCTTC. It translates to CASSDQTTNYGYTF.

This clone was seen repeatedly, ten times or more. The rearrangement links TRBV11-2 to TRBJ2-3; 9 bases match TRBD2. CDR1 and CDR2 from the germline V gene are SGHAT and FQNNGV. The CDR3 runs to 15 residues. Trimming cost V 3 bases and J 0 bases; bases outside gene matches: 1. The DNA for the CDR3 is TGTGCCAGCAGCTTCAGCGGGGGGAGCACAGATACGCAGTATTTT. This sequence encodes CASSFSGGSTDTQYF.

The rearrangement uses TRBV5-1 and TRBJ1-1, with 7 positions matching TRBD1. V shed 0 bases and J 7 bases; nucleotides not matched to a gene: 6. CDR3 size: 14 residues. Germline assignment: CDR1 SGHRS and CDR2 YFSETQ. The CDR3 here is CASSLEGQSLEAFF. The CDR3, as DNA: TGCGCCAGCAGCTTGGAGGGACAGAGCCTTGAAGCTTTCTTT. Full variable domain (rest looked up from reference TRBV5-1 and TRBJ1-1): KAGVTQTPRYLIKTRGQQVTLSCSPISGHRSVSWYQQTPGQGLQFLFEYFSETQRNKGNFPGRFSGRQFSNSRSEMNVSTLELGDSALYLCASSLEGQSLEAFFGQGTRLTVV.

The rearrangement uses TRBV5-4 and TRBJ2-1, with 12 bases matching TRBD1. V lost 4 bases and J lost 12; bases outside the gene matches: 8. CDR1 and CDR2 (germline): SGHNT, YYREEE (reference sequence). The CDR3 has 14 residues. CDR3 sequence (DNA): TGTGCCAGCAGCCAGCTGGGACAGGGGGCGGTGCAGTTCTTC. The encoded protein is CASSQLGQGAVQFF.